The clone carrying this TCR beta chain showed up just a few times. Profiled with immunoSEQ multiplex PCR; TCRdb holds only in-frame clones, not every one. The data hold some 120,000 clones, with roughly 84% observed a single time. This sample stems from a study of control samples from healthy donors and cancer patients. The sequence was obtained from a man aged 50-60 years in good health. Sequences were obtained from blood.

The CDR3 DNA follows: TGTGCCCGCGGGGAGAAGGGAGGCAATGAGCAGTTCTTC. This codes for CARGEKGGNEQFF. The chain employs TRBV2 and TRBJ2-1; a weak D match, TRBD2 (6 bases). The V end lost 11 bases, the J end lost 6 bases, and 17 bases lay between the germline ends. The CDR3 is 13 amino acids. In germline, CDR1 is SNHLY, CDR2 FYNNEI.